This TCR beta chain derives from a study of T-cell memory formation after mild COVID-19. The study's findings and limits: SARS-CoV-2 specificity of second-wave clones peaking day 37 was unconfirmed. CD8+ contracting clones occupied EMRA, while CD4+ ones occupied mainly CM and EM. From day 15 to 85, contracting clones were balanced between CD4 and CD8, whereas later expanders leaned toward CD4+.

5'RACE with constant-segment primers built TCRalpha and TCRbeta cDNA libraries with UMIs. TCRdb itself ran the 5' RACE reads through MiXCR, one entry per CDR3 protein. The table records around 200,000 distinct CDR3 sequences, 27% of them present only once. This clonotype appeared a few times. The antigen remains undetermined. CDR3 length: 12 amino acids. The V and J ends lost 0 bases and 10 bases respectively, with 10 bases between them. CDR1 and CDR2 from the germline V gene are LGHDT and YNNKEL (reference sequence). This rearrangement joins TRBV3-1 to TRBJ2-7; tentative D call: TRBD1 (6 bases). This TCR came from an adult woman who had mild COVID-19 (a few samples of this study predate the infection). Cell type and time point are not known. Source material: PBMCs or a T cell subset sorted from them (not recorded which). Here the CDR3 reads CASSQDQDRQYF. Written as DNA, the CDR3 is TGTGCCAGCAGCCAAGATCAGGACAGACAGTACTTC.